A single sample is the source of the 25 T cell receptor beta chains below, sequenced in a study of blood T cell repertoires in COVID-19. Some clones are missing from TCRdb's copy, which holds only in-frame ones; the method was immunoSEQ multiplex PCR. Counted here are 70,000 to 75,000 clones, about 80% occurring once; the ten biggest clones make up approximately 28%. The sequencing input was peripheral blood. The receptors here all came from a man in his sixties or seventies with acute or convalescent COVID-19.

The CDR3 DNA reads as TGTGCCAGCAGCGGCCGGGACAGGGGTGGAAACACCATATATTTT. Translating gives CASSGRDRGGNTIYF. V and J are TRBV7-2 and TRBJ1-3, with 10 bases that match TRBD1. Germline V gene data show CDR1 as SGHTA and CDR2 as FQGNSA. The CDR3 is 15 amino acids. V lost 5 bases, J lost 3 bases, and 4 bases stayed unmatched.

V gene TRBV30 combines with J gene TRBJ1-4; 8 nucleotides align to TRBD1. The CDR3 consists of 17 residues. With 0 bases clipped from V and 7 bases from J, the junction kept 13 bases outside the gene matches. Germline-derived CDR1 and CDR2 are GTSNPN and SVGIG (reference sequence). For the CDR3, the DNA is TGTGCCTGGAGTGTATCACTTCAGGGGGCAAGGCGTGAAAAACTGTTTTTT. Protein sequence: CAWSVSLQGARREKLFF.

J is TRBJ1-1 and V is TRBV6-5, with D possibly matching TRBD1 (5 bases). This CDR3 comprises 15 residues. Germline V gene sequence: CDR1 MNHEY, CDR2 SVGAGI. V was trimmed by 0 bases and J by 1 base, leaving 9 bases between them. CDR3 in amino acids: CASSYSVRGNTEAFF. The CDR3 DNA is TGTGCCAGCAGTTACTCTGTTAGGGGGAACACTGAAGCTTTCTTT.

This chain joins TRBV4-1 and TRBJ2-7; D is possibly TRBD2 (5 bases). Trimming shortened V by 0 bases and J by 3 bases, and 15 bases separated the two germline ends. CDR1 is MGHRA and CDR2 is YSYEKL in the germline V gene. The CDR3 sequence is 16 residues long. The CDR3 is CASSQDQNSELYEQYF. Written as DNA, the CDR3 is TGCGCCAGCAGCCAAGATCAGAATAGCGAACTCTACGAGCAGTACTTC.

V is TRBV3-1 (or the pseudogene TRBV3-2) and J is TRBJ1-3; TRBD1 matches at 10 bases. The ends lost 4 bases at V and 3 bases at J; junction bases unmatched: 9. The CDR3 covers 17 residues. Germline V gives CDR1 LGHDT, CDR2 YNNKEL (reference sequence). CDR3 coding DNA: TGTGCCAGCAGCCCAGGACAGGGGGAGTTCATTGGAAACACCATATATTTT. It encodes CASSPGQGEFIGNTIYF.

The chain uses TRBV24-1 and TRBJ2-3; 7 nucleotides match TRBD1. The V gene end was trimmed by 9 bases and the J gene end by 1 base; junction bases not matched to a gene: 6. Germline V CDR1 and CDR2: KGHDR, SFDVKD. This CDR3 is 14 amino acids long. The CDR3 sequence is CATQQGYGTDTQYF. The CDR3 coding sequence is TGTGCCACCCAACAGGGGTATGGCACAGATACGCAGTATTTT.

This chain uses TRBV5-1 with TRBJ2-1; maybe TRBD2 (6 bases). CDR1 is SGHRS and CDR2 is YFSETQ in the germline V gene. Trimming removed 7 bases from V and 6 bases from J, with 23 bases in between. This CDR3 is built from 16 residues. The CDR3 reads CASLTSPGLDGNEQFF. As DNA, the CDR3 is TGCGCCAGCTTAACTAGCCCAGGGCTAGATGGCAATGAGCAGTTCTTC. Using reference TRBV5-1 and TRBJ2-1 for the parts outside the CDR3, the full variable domain is KAGVTQTPRYLIKTRGQQVTLSCSPISGHRSVSWYQQTPGQGLQFLFEYFSETQRNKGNFPGRFSGRQFSNSRSEMNVSTLELGDSALYLCASLTSPGLDGNEQFFGPGTRLTVL.

The CDR3 sequence: CASSLRTGGAETQYF. DNA of the CDR3: TGTGCCAGCAGCCTCAGGACAGGGGGCGCAGAGACCCAGTACTTC. This rearrangement joins TRBV3-1 (or the pseudogene TRBV3-2) to TRBJ2-5; 11 bases agree with TRBD1. The CDR3 extends over 15 amino acids. The junction had 5 bases not matched to a gene; V was cut back by 4 bases and J by 4 bases. CDR1 and CDR2 (germline): LGHDT, YNNKEL (reference sequence).

The chain carries TRBV7-2 and TRBJ1-2; the D gene is possibly TRBD1 (5 bases). CDR3 length: 13 amino acids. Germline loops: CDR1 SGHTA, CDR2 FQGNSA. The V end was cut by 1 base, the J end by 10 bases, with 13 bases between. The CDR3 here is CASSLGQKTTYTF. CDR3 nucleotides: TGTGCCAGCAGCTTAGGACAGAAAACGACCTACACCTTC.

The chain carries TRBV25-1 and TRBJ2-7, with 13 nucleotides matching TRBD2. V lost 6 bases to trimming and J lost 2 bases; unmatched junction nucleotides: 7. Germline-derived CDR1 and CDR2 are MGHDK and SYGVNS. This CDR3 has 16 residues. CDR3 bases: TGTGCCAGCAGCTACGGGACTAGCGGGGCCACCTACGAGCAGTACTTC. Translating it yields CASSYGTSGATYEQYF.

The V call is TRBV7-2, the J call TRBJ2-6, with 8 bases identical to TRBD2. The CDR3 has 17 amino acids. Germline values: CDR1 SGHTA, CDR2 FQGNSA. The V and J ends lost 1 base and 1 base, in that order; junction bases with no gene match: 3. The CDR3 here is CASSLGGGRSGANVLTF. CDR3 in DNA: TGTGCCAGCAGCTTAGGAGGCGGGAGGTCTGGGGCCAACGTCCTGACTTTC. Looking up the rest from reference TRBV7-2 and TRBJ2-6 gives the full variable domain: GAGVSQSPSNKVTEKGKDVELRCDPISGHTALYWYRQSLGQGLEFLIYFQGNSAPDKSGLPSDRFSAERTGGSVSTLTIQRTQQEDSAVYLCASSLGGGRSGANVLTFGAGSRLTVL.

This clone was recorded a few times. Other nucleotide sequences from this sample produce the same CDR3. This chain connects TRBV5-1 to TRBJ2-2; 7 bases map to TRBD1. Losses at the gene ends were 4 bases for V and 6 bases for J; bases not matched to a gene: 3. Germline CDR1 reads SGHRS; CDR2 reads YFSETQ. There are 13 residues in the CDR3. The CDR3 reads CASSLDRAGELFF. The CDR3 nucleotides read TGCGCCAGCAGCCTAGACAGGGCCGGGGAGCTGTTTTTT.

The rearrangement uses TRBV11-2 and TRBJ1-1, with D tentatively TRBD1 (5 bases). Germline V gene data show CDR1 as SGHAT and CDR2 as FQNNGV. V was trimmed by 5 bases and J by 5 bases, leaving 15 bases between them. This CDR3 comprises 14 residues. Written as DNA, the CDR3 is TGTGCCAGCAGCCCCGGGGGGGAGGGGACTGAAGCTTTCTTT. As protein: CASSPGGEGTEAFF. Using reference TRBV11-2 and TRBJ1-1 for the parts outside the CDR3, the full variable domain is EAGVAQSPRYKIIEKRQSVAFWCNPISGHATLYWYQQILGQGPKLLIQFQNNGVVDDSQLPKDRFSAERLKGVDSTLKIQPAKLEDSAVYLCASSPGGEGTEAFFGQGTRLTVV.

The CDR3 protein is CASSPGAGLGNEQFF. CDR3 bases: TGCGCCAGCAGCCCAGGAGCGGGATTGGGAAATGAGCAGTTCTTC. The chain combines TRBV4-1 with TRBJ2-1; 7 bases align to TRBD2. The ends lost 4 bases at V and 7 bases at J; junction bases unmatched: 10. CDR3 length: 15 amino acids. The germline V gene has CDR1 MGHRA and CDR2 YSYEKL.

This clone was recorded once. The chain carries TRBV3-1 (or the pseudogene TRBV3-2) and TRBJ2-3; 8 nucleotides align to TRBD2. There are 16 residues in the CDR3. The V segment lost 0 bases and the J segment 6 bases; nucleotides outside the gene matches: 8. Germline V gene data show CDR1 as LGHDT and CDR2 as YNNKEL (reference sequence). The CDR3 loop is CASSQEASGFIDTQYF. DNA for the CDR3: TGTGCCAGCAGCCAAGAAGCTAGCGGGTTTATTGATACGCAGTATTTT.

The V gene is TRBV5-1, the J gene TRBJ1-1; 8 bases align to TRBD1. The CDR3 consists of 17 residues. Trimming removed 4 bases from V and 4 bases from J; junction bases left unmatched: 15. Germline V gene sequence: CDR1 SGHRS, CDR2 YFSETQ. The CDR3 DNA reads TGCGCCAGCAGCCCTTTCGGACAGGGAGAAACGGTCACTGAAGCTTTCTTT. Translated, it gives CASSPFGQGETVTEAFF.

CDR3 DNA: TGTGCCAGCAGCTTAGGGTCCGCGGGACTAGGACATTATGAGCAGTTCTTC. Protein product: CASSLGSAGLGHYEQFF. The chain carries TRBV11-3 and TRBJ2-1, with 8 positions matching TRBD2. V dropped 1 base and J dropped 8; count of bases not matched to a gene: 13. This CDR3 region has 17 residues. Germline CDR1 SGHNT, CDR2 YENEEA.

This clone has a handful of counts. This chain connects TRBV5-6 to TRBJ1-6, with 10 bases that match TRBD1. Looked up from germline, CDR1 is SGHDT and CDR2 is YYEEEE. V was pared by 0 bases and J by 8 bases, with 5 bases of the junction left unmatched. The CDR3 sequence is 16 residues long. The CDR3 DNA reads as TGTGCCAGCAGCTTGGACAGGACAGGGGGTGATTCACCCCTCCACTTT. Residues: CASSLDRTGGDSPLHF.

V usage is TRBV7-2 and J usage is TRBJ1-1; D is unclear. This CDR3 has 13 amino acids. The germline V and J ends were trimmed by 0 bases and 6 bases, with 8 bases remaining between them. Germline loops: CDR1 SGHTA, CDR2 FQGNSA. CDR3 nucleotides: TGTGCCAGCAGCTTAGCGTACGGGGCTGAAGCTTTCTTT. Amino acids: CASSLAYGAEAFF.

The chain employs TRBV11-3 and TRBJ2-3; D remains ambiguous. Germline V lookup: CDR1 SGHNT, CDR2 YENEEA. The CDR3 loop spans 15 amino acids. Trimming removed 4 bases from V and 1 base from J, with 12 bases in between. The CDR3 here is CASSSTRGGTDTQYF. As DNA, the CDR3 is TGTGCCAGCAGCTCAACACGTGGAGGCACAGATACGCAGTATTTT.

The chain has TRBV27 and TRBJ1-3, with D maybe TRBD1 (6 bases). V lost 4 bases, J lost 0 bases, and 10 bases lay in between. CDR1 is MNHEY, CDR2 SMNVEV, per germline (reference sequence). The CDR3 has 15 amino acids. The CDR3 protein is CASSSGQLSGNTIYF. In nucleotides, the CDR3 is TGTGCCAGCAGTTCTGGACAGCTCTCTGGAAACACCATATATTTT.

This clone was seen just once. The rearrangement uses TRBV11-3 and TRBJ2-2; possibly TRBD2 for D (5 bases). V was pared by 0 bases and J by 6 bases, with 11 bases between. The germline CDR1 and CDR2 sequences are SGHNT and YENEEA. The CDR3 is 15 amino acids. The DNA of the CDR3 is TGTGCCAGCAGCTTAGAATCACCGGAGGCCGGGGAGCTGTTTTTT. The encoded protein is CASSLESPEAGELFF.

Only a few counts were recorded for this clone. The V and J genes are TRBV11-2 and TRBJ1-3; D gene ambiguous. The CDR3 has 13 residues. Germline V gene data show CDR1 as SGHAT and CDR2 as FQNNGV. The germline V and J ends were trimmed by 3 bases and 0 bases, with 3 bases remaining between them. The CDR3 is CASSFVSGNTIYF. CDR3 coding DNA: TGTGCCAGCAGCTTCGTCTCTGGAAACACCATATATTTT.

This clone occurred once. The chain uses TRBV12-2 and TRBJ2-1; the tabulated D call, TRBD2, remains unverified against the DNA. TRBV12-2 is tagged as a pseudogene. The CDR3 loop spans 20 amino acids. The CDR3 loop reads CASRLGAGTSGTSPRNEQFF. The CDR3 nucleotides read TGTGCAAGTCGCTTAGGGGCGGGGACTAGCGGGACCTCCCCTAGAAATGAGCAGTTCTTC.

This chain joins TRBV27 and TRBJ2-5; D perhaps matches TRBD1 (5 bases). Trimming cost V 5 bases and J 4 bases, with 14 bases left between them. This CDR3 spans 14 amino acids. From germline, CDR1 is MNHEY and CDR2 SMNVEV (reference sequence). CDR3 bases: TGTGCCAGCAGTCCCCCAGGGTTCCGAGAGACCCAGTACTTC. This sequence encodes CASSPPGFRETQYF.